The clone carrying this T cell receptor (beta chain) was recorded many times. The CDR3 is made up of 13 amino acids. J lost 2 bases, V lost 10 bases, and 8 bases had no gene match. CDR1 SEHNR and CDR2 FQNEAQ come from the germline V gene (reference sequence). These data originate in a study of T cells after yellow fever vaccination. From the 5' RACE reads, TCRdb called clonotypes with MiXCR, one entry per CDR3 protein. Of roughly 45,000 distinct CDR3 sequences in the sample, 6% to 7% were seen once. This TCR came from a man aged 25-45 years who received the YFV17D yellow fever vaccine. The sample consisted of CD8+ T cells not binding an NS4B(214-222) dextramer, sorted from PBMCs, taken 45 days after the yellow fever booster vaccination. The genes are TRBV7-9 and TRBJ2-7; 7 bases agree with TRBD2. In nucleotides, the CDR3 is TGTGCCACCACAGGAGGGACTACCTACGAGCAGTACTTC. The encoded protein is CATTGGTTYEQYF.